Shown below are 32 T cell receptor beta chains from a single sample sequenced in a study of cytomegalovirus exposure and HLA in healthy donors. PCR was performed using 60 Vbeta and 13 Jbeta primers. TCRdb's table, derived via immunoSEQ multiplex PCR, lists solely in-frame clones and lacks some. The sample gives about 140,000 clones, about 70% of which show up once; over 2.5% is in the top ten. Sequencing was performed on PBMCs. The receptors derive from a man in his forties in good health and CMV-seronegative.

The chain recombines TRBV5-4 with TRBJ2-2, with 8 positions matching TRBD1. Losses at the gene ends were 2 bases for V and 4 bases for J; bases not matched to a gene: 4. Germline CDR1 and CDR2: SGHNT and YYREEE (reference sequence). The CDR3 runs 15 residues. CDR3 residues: CASSFPGGGTGELFF. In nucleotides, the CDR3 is TGTGCCAGCAGCTTCCCAGGGGGCGGCACCGGGGAGCTGTTTTTT. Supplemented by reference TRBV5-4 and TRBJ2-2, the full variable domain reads ETGVTQSPTHLIKTRGQQVTLRCSSQSGHNTVSWYQQALGQGPQFIFQYYREEENGRGNFPPRFSGLQFPNYSSELNVNALELDDSALYLCASSFPGGGTGELFFGEGSRLTVL.

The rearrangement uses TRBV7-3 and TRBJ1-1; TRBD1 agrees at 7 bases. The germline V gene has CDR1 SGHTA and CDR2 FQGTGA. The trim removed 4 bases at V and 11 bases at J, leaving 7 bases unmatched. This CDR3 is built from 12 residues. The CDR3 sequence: CASSSQTGRAFF. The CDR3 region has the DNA TGTGCCAGCAGCTCCCAGACAGGGAGGGCTTTCTTT. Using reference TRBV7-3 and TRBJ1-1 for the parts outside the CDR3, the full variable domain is GAGVSQTPSNKVTEKGKYVELRCDPISGHTALYWYRQSLGQGPEFLIYFQGTGAADDSGLPNDRFFAVRPEGSVSTLKIQRTERGDSAVYLCASSSQTGRAFFGQGTRLTVV.

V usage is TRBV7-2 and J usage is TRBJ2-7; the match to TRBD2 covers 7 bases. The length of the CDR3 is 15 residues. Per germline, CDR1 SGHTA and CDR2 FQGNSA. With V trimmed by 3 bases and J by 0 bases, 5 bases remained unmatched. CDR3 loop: CASSFSGPSSYEQYF. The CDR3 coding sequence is TGTGCCAGCAGCTTTAGCGGGCCTAGCTCCTACGAGCAGTACTTC.

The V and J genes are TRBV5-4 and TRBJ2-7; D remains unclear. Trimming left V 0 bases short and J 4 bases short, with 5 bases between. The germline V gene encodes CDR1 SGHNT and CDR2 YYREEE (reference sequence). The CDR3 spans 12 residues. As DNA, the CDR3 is TGTGCCAGCAGCTTGGACCTATACGAGCAGTACTTC. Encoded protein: CASSLDLYEQYF.

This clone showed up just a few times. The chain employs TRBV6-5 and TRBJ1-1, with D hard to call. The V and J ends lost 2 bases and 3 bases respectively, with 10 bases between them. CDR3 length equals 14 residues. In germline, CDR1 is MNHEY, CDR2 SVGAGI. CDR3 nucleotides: TGTGCCAGCAGTTACCTCCTCGGGGACACTGAAGCTTTCTTT. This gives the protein CASSYLLGDTEAFF.

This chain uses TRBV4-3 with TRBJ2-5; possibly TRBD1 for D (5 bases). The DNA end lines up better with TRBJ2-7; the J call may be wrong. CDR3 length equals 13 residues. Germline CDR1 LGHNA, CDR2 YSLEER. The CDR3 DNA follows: TGCGCCAGCAGCCAAGATTCAGGGTACGAGCAGTACTTC. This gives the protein CASSQDSGYEQYF.

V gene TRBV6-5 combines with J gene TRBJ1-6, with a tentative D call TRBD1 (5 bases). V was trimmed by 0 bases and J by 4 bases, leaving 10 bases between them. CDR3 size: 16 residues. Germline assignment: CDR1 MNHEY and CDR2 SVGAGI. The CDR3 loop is CASSYSGRLYNSPLHF. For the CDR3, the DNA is TGTGCCAGCAGTTACTCGGGGCGGCTATATAATTCACCCCTCCACTTT.

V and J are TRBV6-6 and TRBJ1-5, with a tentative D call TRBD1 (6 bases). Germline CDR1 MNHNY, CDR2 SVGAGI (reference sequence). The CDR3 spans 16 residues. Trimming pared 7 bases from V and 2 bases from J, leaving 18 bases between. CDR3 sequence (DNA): TGTGCCAGCATCGCCACAGGGATCTCGGGCAATCAGCCCCAGCATTTT. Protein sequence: CASIATGISGNQPQHF.

The CDR3 here is CASSFPGWETQYF. The CDR3 coding sequence is TGTGCCAGCAGTTTTCCGGGGTGGGAGACCCAGTACTTC. The rearrangement links TRBV28 to TRBJ2-5, with D possibly being TRBD2 (5 bases). V was clipped by 3 bases and J by 5 bases, with 10 bases between them. The CDR3 consists of 13 residues. Germline CDR1 and CDR2: MDHEN and SYDVKM. Combining the CDR3 with reference TRBV28 and TRBJ2-5 gives the whole variable domain DVKVTQSSRYLVKRTGEKVFLECVQDMDHENMFWYRQDPGLGLRLIYFSYDVKMKEKGDIPEGYSVSREKKERFSLILESASTNQTSMYLCASSFPGWETQYFGPGTRLLVL.

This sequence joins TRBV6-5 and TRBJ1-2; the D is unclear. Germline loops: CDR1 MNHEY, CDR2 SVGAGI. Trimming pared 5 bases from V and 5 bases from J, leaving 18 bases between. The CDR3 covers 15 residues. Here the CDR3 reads CASSTSRGVGYGYTF. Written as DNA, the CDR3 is TGTGCCAGCAGTACTTCCCGGGGAGTCGGGTATGGCTACACCTTC.

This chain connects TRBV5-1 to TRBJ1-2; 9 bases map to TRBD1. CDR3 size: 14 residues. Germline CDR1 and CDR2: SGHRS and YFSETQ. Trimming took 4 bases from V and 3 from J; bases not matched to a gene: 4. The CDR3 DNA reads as TGCGCCAGCAGCCCTCGGACAGGGGACTATGGCTACACCTTC. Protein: CASSPRTGDYGYTF. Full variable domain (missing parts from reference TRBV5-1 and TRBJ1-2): KAGVTQTPRYLIKTRGQQVTLSCSPISGHRSVSWYQQTPGQGLQFLFEYFSETQRNKGNFPGRFSGRQFSNSRSEMNVSTLELGDSALYLCASSPRTGDYGYTFGSGTRLTVV.

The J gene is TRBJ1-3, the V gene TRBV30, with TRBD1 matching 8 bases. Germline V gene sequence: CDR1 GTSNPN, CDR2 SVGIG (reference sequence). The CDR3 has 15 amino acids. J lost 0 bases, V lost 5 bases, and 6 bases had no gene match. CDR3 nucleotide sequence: TGTGCCTGGGGACAGGGAGTCGTCTCTGGAAACACCATATATTTT. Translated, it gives CAWGQGVVSGNTIYF.

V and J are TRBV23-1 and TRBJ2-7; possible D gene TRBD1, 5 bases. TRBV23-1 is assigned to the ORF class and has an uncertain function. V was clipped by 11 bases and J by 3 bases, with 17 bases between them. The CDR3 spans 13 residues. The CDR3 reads CAQRSLGDYEQYF. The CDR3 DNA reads TGCGCCCAAAGGTCCTTAGGGGACTACGAGCAGTACTTC.

The CDR3 region has the DNA TGTGCCAGCTCACCACAAACGGGACAGGGGGTTTTTGGGGCCAACGTCCTGACTTTC. Encoded protein: CASSPQTGQGVFGANVLTF. The chain joins TRBV18 to TRBJ2-6; TRBD1 matches 11 bases. Germline assignment: CDR1 KGHSH and CDR2 LQKENI. J was trimmed by 3 bases and V by 1 base; bases with no gene match: 8. This CDR3 region has 19 residues.

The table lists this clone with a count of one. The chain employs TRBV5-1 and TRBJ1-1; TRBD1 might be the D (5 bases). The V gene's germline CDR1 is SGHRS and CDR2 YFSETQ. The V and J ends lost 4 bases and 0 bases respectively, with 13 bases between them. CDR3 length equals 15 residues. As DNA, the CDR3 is TGCGCCAGCAGCCCACAGACAGAATTGAACACTGAAGCTTTCTTT. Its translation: CASSPQTELNTEAFF.

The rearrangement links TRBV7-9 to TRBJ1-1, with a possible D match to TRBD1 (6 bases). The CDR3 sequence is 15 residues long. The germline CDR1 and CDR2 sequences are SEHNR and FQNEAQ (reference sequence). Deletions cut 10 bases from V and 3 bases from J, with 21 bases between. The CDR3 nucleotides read TGTGCCACCGCGAGACCCAGGGGCAGGGACACTGAAGCTTTCTTT. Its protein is CATARPRGRDTEAFF.

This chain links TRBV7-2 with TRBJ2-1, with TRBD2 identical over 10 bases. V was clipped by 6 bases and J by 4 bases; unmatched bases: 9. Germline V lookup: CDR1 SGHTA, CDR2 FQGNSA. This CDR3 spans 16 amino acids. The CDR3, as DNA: TGTGCCAGCAGTCCGGGACTAGCGTATTATTACAATGAGCAGTTCTTC. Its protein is CASSPGLAYYYNEQFF. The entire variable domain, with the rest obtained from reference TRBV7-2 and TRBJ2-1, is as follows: GAGVSQSPSNKVTEKGKDVELRCDPISGHTALYWYRQSLGQGLEFLIYFQGNSAPDKSGLPSDRFSAERTGGSVSTLTIQRTQQEDSAVYLCASSPGLAYYYNEQFFGPGTRLTVL.

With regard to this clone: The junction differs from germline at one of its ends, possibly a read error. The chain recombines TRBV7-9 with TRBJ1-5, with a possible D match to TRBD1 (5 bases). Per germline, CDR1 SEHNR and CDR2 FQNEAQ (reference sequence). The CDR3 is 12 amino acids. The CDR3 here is CSSSPGVTDQHF. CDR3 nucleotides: TGTTCCAGCAGCCCCGGAGTGACAGATCAGCATTTT.

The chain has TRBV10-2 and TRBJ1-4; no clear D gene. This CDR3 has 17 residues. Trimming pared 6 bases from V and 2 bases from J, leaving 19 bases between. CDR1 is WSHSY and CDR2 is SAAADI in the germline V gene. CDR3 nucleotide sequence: TGCGCCAGCAGGAAGGCAGGCTACCGTGGGACTAATGAAAAACTGTTTTTT. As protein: CASRKAGYRGTNEKLFF.

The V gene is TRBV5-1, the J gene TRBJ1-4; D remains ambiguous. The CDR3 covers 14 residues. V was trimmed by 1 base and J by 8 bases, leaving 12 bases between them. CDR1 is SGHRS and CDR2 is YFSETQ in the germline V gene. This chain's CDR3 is CASSLRGKGEKLFF. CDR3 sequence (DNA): TGCGCCAGCAGCTTGAGAGGGAAAGGGGAAAAACTGTTTTTT.

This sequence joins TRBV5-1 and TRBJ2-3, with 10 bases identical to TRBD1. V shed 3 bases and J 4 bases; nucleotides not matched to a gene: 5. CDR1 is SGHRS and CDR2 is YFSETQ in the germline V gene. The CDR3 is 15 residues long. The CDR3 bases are TGCGCCAGCAGCTCCGGGACAGGGGTTTCAGATACGCAGTATTTT. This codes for CASSSGTGVSDTQYF.

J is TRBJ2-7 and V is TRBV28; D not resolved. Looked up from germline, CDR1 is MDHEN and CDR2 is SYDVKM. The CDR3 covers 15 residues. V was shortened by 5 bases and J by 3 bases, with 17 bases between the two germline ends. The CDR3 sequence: CASSSRSRSIYEQYF. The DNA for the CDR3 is TGTGCCAGCAGTAGCCGAAGCAGGTCGATCTACGAGCAGTACTTC.

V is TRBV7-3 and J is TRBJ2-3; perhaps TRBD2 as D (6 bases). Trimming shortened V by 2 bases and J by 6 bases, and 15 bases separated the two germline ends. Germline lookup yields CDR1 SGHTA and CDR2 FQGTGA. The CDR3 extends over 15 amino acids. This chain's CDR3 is CASSLGAGYTDTQYF. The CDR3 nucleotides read TGTGCCAGCAGCTTAGGAGCGGGTTATACTGATACGCAGTATTTT.

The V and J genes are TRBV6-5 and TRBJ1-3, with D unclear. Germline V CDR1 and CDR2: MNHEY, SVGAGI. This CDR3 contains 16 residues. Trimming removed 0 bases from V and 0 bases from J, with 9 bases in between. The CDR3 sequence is CASSYSYRHSGNTIYF. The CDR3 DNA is TGTGCCAGCAGTTACTCATACAGACACTCTGGAAACACCATATATTTT.

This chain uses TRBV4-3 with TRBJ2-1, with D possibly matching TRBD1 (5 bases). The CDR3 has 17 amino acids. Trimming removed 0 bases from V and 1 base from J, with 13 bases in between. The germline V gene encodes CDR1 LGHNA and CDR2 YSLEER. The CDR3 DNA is TGCGCCAGCAGCCAAGATTACACAGGTCTTTCCTACAATGAGCAGTTCTTC. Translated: CASSQDYTGLSYNEQFF.

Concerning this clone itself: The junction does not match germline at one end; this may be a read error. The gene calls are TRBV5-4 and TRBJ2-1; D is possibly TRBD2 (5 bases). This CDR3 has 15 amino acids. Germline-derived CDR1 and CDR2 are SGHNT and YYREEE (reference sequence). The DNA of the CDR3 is TGTGCCAGCAGCTTGAGAACAAACAGCGGACCCGAGCGGTTCTTC. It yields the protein CASSLRTNSGPERFF.

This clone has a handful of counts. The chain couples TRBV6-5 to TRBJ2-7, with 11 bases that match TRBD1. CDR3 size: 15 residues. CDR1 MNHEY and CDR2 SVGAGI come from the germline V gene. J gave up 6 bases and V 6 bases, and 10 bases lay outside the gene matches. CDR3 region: CASRDWTGGQGEQYF. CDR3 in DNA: TGTGCCAGCAGGGATTGGACAGGGGGCCAAGGCGAGCAGTACTTC.

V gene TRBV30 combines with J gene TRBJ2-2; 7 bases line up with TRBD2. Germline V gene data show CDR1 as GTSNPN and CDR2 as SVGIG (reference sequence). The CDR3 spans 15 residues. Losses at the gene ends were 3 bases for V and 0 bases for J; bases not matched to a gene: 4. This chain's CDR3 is CAWRGGTSNTGELFF. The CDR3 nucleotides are TGTGCCTGGAGGGGAGGGACGTCGAACACCGGGGAGCTGTTTTTT.

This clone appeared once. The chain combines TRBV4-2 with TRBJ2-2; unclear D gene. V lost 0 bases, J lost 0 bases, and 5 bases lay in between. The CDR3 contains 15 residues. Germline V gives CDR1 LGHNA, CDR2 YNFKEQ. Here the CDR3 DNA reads TGTGCCAGCAGCCAAGATCAGACGAACACCGGGGAGCTGTTTTTT. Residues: CASSQDQTNTGELFF.

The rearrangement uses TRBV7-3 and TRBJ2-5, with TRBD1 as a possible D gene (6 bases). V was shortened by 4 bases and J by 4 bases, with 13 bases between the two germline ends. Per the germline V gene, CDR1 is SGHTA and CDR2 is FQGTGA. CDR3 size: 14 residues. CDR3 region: CASSSPGHRETQYF. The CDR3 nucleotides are TGTGCCAGCAGCTCGCCGGGACACCGAGAGACCCAGTACTTC.

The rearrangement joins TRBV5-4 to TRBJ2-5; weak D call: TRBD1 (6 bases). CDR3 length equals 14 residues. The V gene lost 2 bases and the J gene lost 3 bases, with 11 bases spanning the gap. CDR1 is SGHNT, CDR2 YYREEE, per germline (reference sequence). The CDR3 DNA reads TGTGCCAGCAGCTTACGGGACACAAAAGAGACCCAGTACTTC. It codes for CASSLRDTKETQYF.

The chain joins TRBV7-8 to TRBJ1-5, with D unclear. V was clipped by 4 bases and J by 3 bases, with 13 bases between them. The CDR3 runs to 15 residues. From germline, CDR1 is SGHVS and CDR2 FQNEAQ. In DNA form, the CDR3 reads TGTGCCAGCAGCTCGCACCGGGATATCAATCAGCCCCAGCATTTT. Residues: CASSSHRDINQPQHF.